The present T cell receptor beta chain was sequenced within a study of blood T cell repertoires in COVID-19. Study context: Samples came from the United States, Italy and Spain, spanning acute and convalescent COVID-19. Nucleic acid was either cDNA or gDNA, and it came from T cells, B-cell-depleted T cells, or PBMCs.

This clone was seen once. There are 13 residues in the CDR3. Germline V gives CDR1 SNHLY, CDR2 FYNNEI. V lost 6 bases, J lost 2 bases, and 10 bases lay in between. Profiling relied on immunoSEQ multiplex PCR, and the TCRdb table lists in-frame clones only, not all of them. The repertoire has about 50,000 clones, approximately 85% of them found once; the top ten carry around a sixth. The chain uses TRBV2 and TRBJ1-2; a weak D match, TRBD1 (6 bases). The sequence derives from a human donor in a cohort sampled during active COVID-19. The donor label of this sample is uncertain. The sample was peripheral blood. The CDR3 DNA sequence: TGTGCCAGCAGCATACAGGGAAACTATGGCTACACCTTC. Its protein product is CASSIQGNYGYTF.